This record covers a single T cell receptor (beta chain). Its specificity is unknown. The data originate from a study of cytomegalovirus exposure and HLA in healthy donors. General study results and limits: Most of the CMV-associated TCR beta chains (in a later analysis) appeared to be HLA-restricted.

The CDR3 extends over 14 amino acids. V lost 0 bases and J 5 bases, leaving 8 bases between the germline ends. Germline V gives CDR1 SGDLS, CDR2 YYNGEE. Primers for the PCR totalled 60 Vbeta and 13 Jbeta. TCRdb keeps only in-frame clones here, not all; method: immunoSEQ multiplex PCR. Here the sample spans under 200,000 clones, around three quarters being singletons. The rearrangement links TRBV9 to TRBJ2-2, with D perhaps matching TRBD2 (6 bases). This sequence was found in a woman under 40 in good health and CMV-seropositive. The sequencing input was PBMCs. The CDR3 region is CASSVVAGTGELFF. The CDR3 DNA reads TGTGCCAGCAGCGTAGTCGCGGGAACCGGGGAGCTGTTTTTT. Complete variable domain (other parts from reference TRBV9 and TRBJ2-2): DSGVTQTPKHLITATGQRVTLRCSPRSGDLSVYWYQQSLDQGLQFLIQYYNGEERAKGNILERFSAQQFPDLHSELNLSSLELGDSALYFCASSVVAGTGELFFGEGSRLTVL.